The present T cell receptor beta chain was sequenced within a study of identical twins. TCRdb ran MiXCR on the 5' RACE reads and lists one entry per CDR3 protein. This sample yields roughly 240,000 distinct CDR3 sequences, of which approximately 7% are seen a single time; roughly 3.9% belongs to the top ten. The CDR3 extends over 16 amino acids. Germline CDR1 and CDR2: MNHNS and SASEGT. Trimming cost V 6 bases and J 4 bases; bases outside gene matches: 10. These same records also appear under a second study, on yellow fever vaccine responses in identical twins.

Material: memory (CD45RO+) T cells sorted from blood. This clonotype was sampled from a woman aged 18 to 35 in good health. This rearrangement joins TRBV6-1 to TRBJ2-1; 9 positions agree with TRBD2. DNA of the CDR3: TGTGCCAGCAGCCACCTTAGCGGGGGCCTATACAATGAGCAGTTCTTC. This gives the protein CASSHLSGGLYNEQFF.